The T cell receptor beta chain described here comes from a study of PD-1 blockade in classical Hodgkin lymphoma. Regarding the study as a whole: By C4D1, CD4+ diversity increased significantly, especially in complete responders. Undefined causes, possibly disease activity or prior therapy, underlie the repertoire differences.

Germline-derived CDR1 and CDR2 are SGHAT and FQDESV (reference sequence). The CDR3 is 13 amino acids. The V end was cut by 5 bases, the J end by 5 bases, with 12 bases between. Clones were read by immunoSEQ multiplex PCR, and TCRdb kept only the in-frame ones, dropping some. Here the sample spans more than 90,000 clones, around 78% being singletons. A note on this clone: Its matching antigen is unknown.

As to time point: cycle 4 day 1 (C4D1), after less than 7 weeks of nivolumab. Every patient was affected by relapse after autologous stem cell transplantation, while exposure to brentuximab vedotin was not uniform. Complete response, partial response or progressive disease was recorded as best response. The TCR originated in a human donor with classical Hodgkin lymphoma. The chain uses TRBV11-1 and TRBJ2-5; D remains ambiguous. The sample was peripheral blood mononuclear cells (PBMCs), taken before the fourth cycle of nivolumab. The CDR3 is CASSVETGETQYF. CDR3 in DNA: TGTGCCAGCAGCGTCGAGACTGGTGAGACCCAGTACTTC.